These 31 T cell receptor beta chains were sequenced from one sample in a study of CXCR3-negative and CXCR3-positive naive CD8 T cells. No antigen has been assigned to these receptors. General study points: Hydrophobicity of TRB CDR3s was greater in CXCR3-positive naive cells than in CXCR3-negative naive cells.

The TRB libraries of cDNA were built by UMI-labeled 5' RACE. Reanalyzing the 5' RACE reads, TCRdb keeps one entry per CDR3 protein, without DNA. The repertoire table contains more than 80,000 distinct CDR3 sequences. The specimen sequenced was naive CXCR3+ CD8+ T cells from blood. The subset denotes: CD45RO-CCR7+CD27+CD95- naive CD8+ T cells expressing CXCR3 (TNR3+). The origin of the receptors is a human donor in good health. Some clones in this sample may be carry-over from other donors' samples.

The genes are TRBV29-1 and TRBJ2-1. CDR1 is SQVTM and CDR2 is ANQGSEA in the germline V gene. This CDR3 is 15 amino acids long. The CDR3 loop is CSVEDGLSSYNEQFF.

The chain links TRBV3-1 to TRBJ1-1. Germline CDR1 and CDR2: LGHDT and YNNKEL (reference sequence). The CDR3 loop spans 16 amino acids. The CDR3: CASSSAYDQMNTEAFF.

This chain uses TRBV4-2 with TRBJ2-5; TCRdb lists TRBD2, though no DNA is available to test this call. The CDR3 is made up of 16 amino acids. Looked up from germline, CDR1 is LGHNA and CDR2 is YNFKEQ. The CDR3 spells CASSQVAGGGGETQYF.

This chain joins TRBV3-1 and TRBJ2-7; TCRdb designates TRBD1, a call that cannot be tested without DNA. Germline CDR1 reads LGHDT; CDR2 reads YNNKEL (reference sequence). CDR3 length: 13 amino acids. CDR3 loop: CAFSSKGIDEQYF.

The chain carries TRBV28 and TRBJ1-1; TCRdb calls TRBD1, which cannot be checked without DNA. The germline V gene has CDR1 MDHEN and CDR2 SYDVKM. This CDR3 contains 13 residues. The chain's CDR3 is CASSGADGTEAFF.

The rearrangement joins TRBV5-1 to TRBJ2-1. CDR1 is SGHRS and CDR2 is YFSETQ in the germline V gene. The CDR3 sequence is 16 residues long. The CDR3 sequence: CASSFTSRSSYNEQFF.

V usage is TRBV28 and J usage is TRBJ2-3; TCRdb calls TRBD1, which cannot be checked without DNA. The CDR3 sequence is 16 residues long. Germline CDR1 is MDHEN and CDR2 is SYDVKM. This CDR3 is CASSPWDRGGSDTQYF. Complete variable domain (other parts from reference TRBV28 and TRBJ2-3): DVKVTQSSRYLVKRTGEKVFLECVQDMDHENMFWYRQDPGLGLRLIYFSYDVKMKEKGDIPEGYSVSREKKERFSLILESASTNQTSMYLCASSPWDRGGSDTQYFGPGTRLTVL.

The J gene is TRBJ1-2, the V gene TRBV5-1. The CDR3 runs to 11 residues. The germline gives CDR1 SGHRS, CDR2 YFSETQ. The CDR3 sequence is CASRISDGYTF.

J is TRBJ1-4 and V is TRBV21-1. TRBV21-1 is flagged as a pseudogene. The CDR3 length is 16 residues. The CDR3 loop is CASSKEGRRFNEKLFF.

This chain links TRBV25-1 with TRBJ2-1; the D gene TCRdb calls, TRBD1, cannot be checked with no DNA. Germline V gene data show CDR1 as MGHDK and CDR2 as SYGVNS. The CDR3 is made up of 14 amino acids. CDR3: CASGSGQGANEQFF.

The chain carries TRBV7-9 and TRBJ2-5. The CDR3 runs 14 residues. Per the germline V gene, CDR1 is SEHNR and CDR2 is FQNEAQ (reference sequence). The CDR3 region is CASSLLSNQETQYF.

This chain uses TRBV7-9 with TRBJ1-1; TCRdb selects TRBD1, and the lack of DNA leaves this call unchecked. CDR3 length equals 15 residues. Germline V gene sequence: CDR1 SEHNR, CDR2 FQNEAQ (reference sequence). CDR3 in amino acids: CASSSIPGQGTEAFF. Drawing the rest from reference TRBV7-9 and TRBJ1-1, the complete variable domain is DTGVSQNPRHKITKRGQNVTFRCDPISEHNRLYWYRQTLGQGPEFLTYFQNEAQLEKSRLLSDRFSAERPKGSFSTLEIQRTEQGDSAMYLCASSSIPGQGTEAFFGQGTRLTVV.

This chain links TRBV20-1 with TRBJ2-7; no DNA is available, so the TRBD1 call from TCRdb remains unchecked. Germline V gene lookup returns CDR1 DFQATT and CDR2 SNEGSKA (reference sequence). The CDR3 consists of 12 residues. CDR3 residues: CSVGQGYDEQYF.

V is TRBV25-1 and J is TRBJ2-7; TCRdb designates TRBD1, a call that cannot be tested without DNA. Germline CDR1 is MGHDK and CDR2 is SYGVNS. The CDR3 is made up of 15 amino acids. CDR3 region: CASSDLGTATYEQYF.

The chain employs TRBV7-6 and TRBJ2-7; TCRdb proposes TRBD1, but this gene call is untestable without DNA. The V gene's germline CDR1 is SGHVS and CDR2 FNYEAQ. The CDR3 has 16 residues. This CDR3 is CASSRSRDGSSYEQYF.

The chain uses TRBV4-2 and TRBJ2-4; checking the TCRdb D call of TRBD1 is not possible without DNA. The CDR3 is 20 amino acids. Germline assignment: CDR1 LGHNA and CDR2 YNFKEQ. This CDR3 reads CASSQALQSRDMLSVSVQYF.

The chain uses TRBV5-1 and TRBJ2-5; TCRdb gives TRBD1 as the D gene, but with no DNA this cannot be confirmed. There are 15 residues in the CDR3. Germline V lookup: CDR1 SGHRS, CDR2 YFSETQ. The CDR3 sequence is CASSAGTGGRETQYF.

The chain combines TRBV28 with TRBJ2-7; TCRdb designates TRBD1, a call that cannot be tested without DNA. Germline V gene lookup returns CDR1 MDHEN and CDR2 SYDVKM. The CDR3 runs 14 residues. The CDR3 loop reads CASTVQGSAYEQYF.

The rearrangement links TRBV20-1 to TRBJ1-6. Germline V gene data show CDR1 as DFQATT and CDR2 as SNEGSKA (reference sequence). The length of the CDR3 is 13 residues. The CDR3 region is CSARKGIESPLHF.

V and J are TRBV30 and TRBJ2-7; TCRdb picks TRBD2, but there is no DNA to check that call. CDR1 is GTSNPN, CDR2 SVGIG, per germline (reference sequence). There are 13 residues in the CDR3. The CDR3 reads CAWSASRPGEQYF.

The CDR3 spells CSACDRGTSPLHF. The genes are TRBV20-1 and TRBJ1-6; TCRdb outputs TRBD1, but without DNA this stays unchecked. The germline gives CDR1 DFQATT, CDR2 SNEGSKA (reference sequence). The CDR3 loop spans 13 amino acids.

The chain uses TRBV6-6 and TRBJ2-2; the TCRdb call, TRBD1, lacks DNA for checking. Germline V gene data show CDR1 as MNHNY and CDR2 as SVGAGI (reference sequence). The CDR3 sequence is 16 residues long. The CDR3: CASSYSGTSDTGELFF.

This CDR3 reads CASSKESGRRGTVETQYF. The chain recombines TRBV21-1 with TRBJ2-5; TCRdb's D call of TRBD1 is untestable without DNA. TRBV21-1 is listed as a pseudogene. The CDR3 is 18 residues long.

The chain has TRBV11-2 and TRBJ2-1; TCRdb selects TRBD1, and the lack of DNA leaves this call unchecked. CDR3 length: 16 residues. Germline lookup yields CDR1 SGHAT and CDR2 FQNNGV. This CDR3 reads CASSSPGLQAYNEQFF.

The CDR3 here is CASLDRAGTTNEKLFF. The chain is built from TRBV4-2 and TRBJ1-4; TCRdb names TRBD1, which stays unverified in the absence of DNA. This CDR3 has 16 amino acids. Per germline, CDR1 LGHNA and CDR2 YNFKEQ.

The chain employs TRBV11-2 and TRBJ2-4; there is no DNA to check the TCRdb D call of TRBD1. Germline assignment: CDR1 SGHAT and CDR2 FQNNGV. This CDR3 spans 13 amino acids. CDR3 protein: CASSLVGTPGQYF.

This chain links TRBV29-1 with TRBJ2-7; TCRdb's D gene call, TRBD2, goes unchecked for lack of DNA. The CDR3 covers 14 residues. Germline lookup yields CDR1 SQVTM and CDR2 ANQGSEA. CDR3 amino acids: CSVGPPTGPNEQYF.

The rearrangement uses TRBV28 and TRBJ2-7. The CDR3 extends over 13 amino acids. From germline, CDR1 is MDHEN and CDR2 SYDVKM. The CDR3 loop reads CASRFYNDYEQYF.

This chain connects TRBV2 to TRBJ2-3; there is no DNA to check the TCRdb D call of TRBD2. The CDR3 covers 17 residues. Per germline, CDR1 SNHLY and CDR2 FYNNEI. The CDR3 sequence: CASTGRSSGDPTDTQYF.

The V gene is TRBV6-6, the J gene TRBJ2-1; TCRdb's D gene call, TRBD2, goes unchecked for lack of DNA. The CDR3 extends over 15 amino acids. Germline CDR1 reads MNHNY; CDR2 reads SVGAGI (reference sequence). The CDR3 sequence is CASSRGPTKDNEQFF.

CDR3 protein: CASSLPGTSGRDNEQFF. This chain connects TRBV7-3 to TRBJ2-1; TCRdb outputs TRBD2, but without DNA this stays unchecked. The CDR3 has 17 residues. Germline V gene lookup returns CDR1 SGHTA and CDR2 FQGTGA.